This T cell receptor beta chain appears in the sequencing data of a study of blood T cell repertoires in COVID-19. About the research overall: PBMCs, B-cell-depleted T cells, or T cells provided the cDNA or gDNA that made up the material.

Germline V CDR1 and CDR2: MNHNS, SASEGT. The CDR3 has 14 amino acids. The germline V and J ends were trimmed by 7 bases and 3 bases, with 13 bases remaining between them. Clinical histories supplied by participants themselves formed the basis of cohort assignment. In the authors' workflow: Using reference gene primer amplification, nucleated cell counts were estimated. Only in-frame clones appear in the TCRdb table, and some are missing; sequencing was by immunoSEQ multiplex PCR. V and J calls and clone size are copied from that table; D and trimming were computed from the DNA. Of 250,000 to 350,000 clones in the sample, approximately 92% are singletons; the top ten hold roughly 1.1%.

The receptor comes from a woman between 25 and 40 years old who had recovered from COVID-19. The chain has TRBV6-1 and TRBJ1-3; the D gene is possibly TRBD1 (6 bases). Sample: PBMCs or T cells enriched from blood (not recorded which). CDR3 nucleotides: TGTGCCAGCACCTACGGACAGAGTGGAAACACCATATATTTT. This gives the protein CASTYGQSGNTIYF.